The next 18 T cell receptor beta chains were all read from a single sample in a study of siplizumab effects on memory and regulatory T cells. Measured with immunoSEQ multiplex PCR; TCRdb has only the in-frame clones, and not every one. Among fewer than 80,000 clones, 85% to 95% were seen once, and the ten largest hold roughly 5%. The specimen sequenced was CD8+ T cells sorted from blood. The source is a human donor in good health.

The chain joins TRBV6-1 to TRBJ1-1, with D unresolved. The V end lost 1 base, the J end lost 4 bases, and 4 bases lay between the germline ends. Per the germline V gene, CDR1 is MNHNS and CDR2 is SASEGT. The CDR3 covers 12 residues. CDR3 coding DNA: TGTGCCAGCAGTGAAGGGGGCACTGAAGCTTTCTTT. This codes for CASSEGGTEAFF.

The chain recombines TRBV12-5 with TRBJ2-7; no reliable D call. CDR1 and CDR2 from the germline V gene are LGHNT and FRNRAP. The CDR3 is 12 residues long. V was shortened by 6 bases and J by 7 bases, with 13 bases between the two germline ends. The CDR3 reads CASGAGVVEQYF. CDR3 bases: TGTGCTAGTGGGGCCGGTGTGGTAGAGCAGTACTTC.

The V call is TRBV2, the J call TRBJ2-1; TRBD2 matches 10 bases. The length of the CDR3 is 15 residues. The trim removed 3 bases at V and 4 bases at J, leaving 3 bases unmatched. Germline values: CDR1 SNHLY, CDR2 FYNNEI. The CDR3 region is CASSDTSGAYNEQFF. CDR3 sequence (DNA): TGTGCCAGCAGTGACACTAGCGGGGCGTACAATGAGCAGTTCTTC.

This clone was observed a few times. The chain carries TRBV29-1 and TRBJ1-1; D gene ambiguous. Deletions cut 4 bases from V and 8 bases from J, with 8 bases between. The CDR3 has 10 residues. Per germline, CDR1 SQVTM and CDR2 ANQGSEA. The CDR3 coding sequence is TGCAGCGTTGTAGCGGGCGAAGCTTTCTTT. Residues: CSVVAGEAFF.

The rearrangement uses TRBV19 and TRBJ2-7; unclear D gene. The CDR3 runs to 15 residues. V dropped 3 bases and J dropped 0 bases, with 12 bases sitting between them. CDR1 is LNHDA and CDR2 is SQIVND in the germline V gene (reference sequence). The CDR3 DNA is TGTGCCAGTAGTATCTTAGCCCATGTCTCCTACGAGCAGTACTTC. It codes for CASSILAHVSYEQYF. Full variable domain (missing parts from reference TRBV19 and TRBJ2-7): DGGITQSPKYLFRKEGQNVTLSCEQNLNHDAMYWYRQDPGQGLRLIYYSQIVNDFQKGDIAEGYSVSREKKESFPLTVTSAQKNPTAFYLCASSILAHVSYEQYFGPGTRLTVT.

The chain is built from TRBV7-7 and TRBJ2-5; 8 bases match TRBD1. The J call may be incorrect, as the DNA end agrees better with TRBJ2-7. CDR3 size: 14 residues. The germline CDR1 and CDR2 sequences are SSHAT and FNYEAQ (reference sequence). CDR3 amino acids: CASSLLGTGSEQYF. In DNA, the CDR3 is TGTGCCAGCAGTCTTCTGGGGACAGGCAGCGAGCAGTACTTC.

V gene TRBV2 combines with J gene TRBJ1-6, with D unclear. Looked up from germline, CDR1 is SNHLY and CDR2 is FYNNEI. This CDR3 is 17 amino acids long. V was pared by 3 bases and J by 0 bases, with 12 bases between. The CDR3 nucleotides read TGTGCCAGCAGTGATGGCGCACTCAGCTCCTATAATTCACCCCTCCACTTT. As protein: CASSDGALSSYNSPLHF.

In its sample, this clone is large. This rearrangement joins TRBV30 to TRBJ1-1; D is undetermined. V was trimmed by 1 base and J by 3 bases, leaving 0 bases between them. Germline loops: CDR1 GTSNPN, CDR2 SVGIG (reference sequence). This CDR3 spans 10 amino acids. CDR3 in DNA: TGTGCCTGGAGTGACACTGAAGCTTTCTTT. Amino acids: CAWSDTEAFF. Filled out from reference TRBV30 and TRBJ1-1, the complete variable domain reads SQTIHQWPATLVQPVGSPLSLECTVEGTSNPNLYWYRQAAGRGLQLLFYSVGIGQISSEVPQNLSASRPQDRQFILSSKKLLLSDSGFYLCAWSDTEAFFGQGTRLTVV.

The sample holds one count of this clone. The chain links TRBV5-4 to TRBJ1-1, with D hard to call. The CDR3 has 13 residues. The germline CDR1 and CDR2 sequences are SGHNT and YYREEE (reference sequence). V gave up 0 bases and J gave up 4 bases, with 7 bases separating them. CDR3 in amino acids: CASSLALSTEAFF. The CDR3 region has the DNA TGTGCCAGCAGCTTGGCGCTGAGCACTGAAGCTTTCTTT.

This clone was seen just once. Here the CDR3 reads CASSYASGPGETQYF. The CDR3 nucleotides read TGTGCCAGCAGTTACGCTTCTGGACCAGGCGAGACCCAGTACTTC. This chain uses TRBV6-5 with TRBJ2-5; unclear D gene. CDR1 is MNHEY and CDR2 is SVGAGI in the germline V gene. The length of the CDR3 is 15 residues. V dropped 2 bases and J dropped 5 bases, with 15 bases sitting between them.

CDR3 loop: CASSQRGGPGNSYEQYF. The CDR3 bases are TGTGCCAGCAGTCAGCGGGGGGGCCCCGGGAATTCCTACGAGCAGTACTTC. V gene TRBV4-2 combines with J gene TRBJ2-7; 10 bases align to TRBD2. The germline gives CDR1 LGHNA, CDR2 YNFKEQ. Trimming cost V 6 bases and J 1 base; bases outside gene matches: 12. The CDR3 is made up of 17 amino acids.

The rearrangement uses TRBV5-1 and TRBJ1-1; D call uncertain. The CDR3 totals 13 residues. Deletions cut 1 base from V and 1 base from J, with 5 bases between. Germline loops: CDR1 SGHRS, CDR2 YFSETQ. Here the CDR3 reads CASSLSQNTEAFF. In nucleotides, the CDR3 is TGCGCCAGCAGCTTGTCACAGAACACTGAAGCTTTCTTT.

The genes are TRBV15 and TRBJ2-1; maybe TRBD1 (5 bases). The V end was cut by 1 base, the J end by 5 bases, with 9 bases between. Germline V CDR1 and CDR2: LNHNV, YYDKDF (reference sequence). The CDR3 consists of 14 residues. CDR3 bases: TGTGCCACCAGCAGAGTTGACAGTGACAATGAGCAGTTCTTC. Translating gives CATSRVDSDNEQFF. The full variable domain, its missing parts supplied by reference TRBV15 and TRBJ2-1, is DAMVIQNPRYQVTQFGKPVTLSCSQTLNHNVMYWYQQKSSQAPKLLFHYYDKDFNNEADTPDNFQSRRPNTSFCFLDIRSPGLGDTAMYLCATSRVDSDNEQFFGPGTRLTVL.

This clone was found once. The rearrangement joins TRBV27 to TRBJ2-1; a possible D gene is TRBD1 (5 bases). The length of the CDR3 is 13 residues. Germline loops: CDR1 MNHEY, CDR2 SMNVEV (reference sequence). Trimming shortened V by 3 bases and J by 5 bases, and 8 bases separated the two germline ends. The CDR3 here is CASSFAGNNEQFF. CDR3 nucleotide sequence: TGTGCCAGCAGTTTCGCAGGGAACAATGAGCAGTTCTTC.

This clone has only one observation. The CDR3 is CASSYSSPGGTEAFF. CDR3 nucleotides: TGTGCCAGCAGTTACTCGAGTCCGGGGGGTACTGAAGCTTTCTTT. V and J are TRBV6-5 and TRBJ1-1; tentative D call: TRBD1 (5 bases). The ends were cut back, 0 bases at V and 5 bases at J, with 13 bases in the middle. The CDR3 extends over 15 amino acids. Looked up from germline, CDR1 is MNHEY and CDR2 is SVGAGI.

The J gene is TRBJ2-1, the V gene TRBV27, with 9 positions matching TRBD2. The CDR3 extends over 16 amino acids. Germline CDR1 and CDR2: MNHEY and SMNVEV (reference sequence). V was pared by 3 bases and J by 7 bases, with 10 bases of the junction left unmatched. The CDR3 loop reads CASSLIGGGASNEQFF. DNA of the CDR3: TGTGCCAGCAGTTTGATAGGCGGGGGGGCCTCGAATGAGCAGTTCTTC.

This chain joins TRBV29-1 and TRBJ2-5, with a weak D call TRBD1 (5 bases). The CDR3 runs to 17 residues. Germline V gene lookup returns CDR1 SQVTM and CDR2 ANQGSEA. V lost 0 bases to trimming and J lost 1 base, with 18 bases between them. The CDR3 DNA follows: TGCAGCGTTGAAGATTTGGGGCAGGTGTTTTCCCAAGAGACCCAGTACTTC. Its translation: CSVEDLGQVFSQETQYF.

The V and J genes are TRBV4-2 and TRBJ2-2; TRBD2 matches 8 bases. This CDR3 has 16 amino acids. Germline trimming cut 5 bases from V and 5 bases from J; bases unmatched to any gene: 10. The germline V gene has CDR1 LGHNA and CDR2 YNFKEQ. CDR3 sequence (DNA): TGTGCCAGCAGCTTTGGTCTAGCGGGTGGTACCGGGGAGCTGTTTTTT. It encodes CASSFGLAGGTGELFF.